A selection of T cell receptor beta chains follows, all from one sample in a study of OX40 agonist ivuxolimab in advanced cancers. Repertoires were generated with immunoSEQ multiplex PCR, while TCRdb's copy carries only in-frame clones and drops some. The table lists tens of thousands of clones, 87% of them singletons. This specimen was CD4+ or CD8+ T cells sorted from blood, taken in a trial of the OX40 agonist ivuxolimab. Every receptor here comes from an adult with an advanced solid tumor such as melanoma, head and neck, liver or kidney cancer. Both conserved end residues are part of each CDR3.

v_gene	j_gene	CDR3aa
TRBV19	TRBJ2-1	CASSPSYNEQFF
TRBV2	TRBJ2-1	CASSWTGTSGGAHYNEQFF
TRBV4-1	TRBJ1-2	CASSPVGSALNYGYTF
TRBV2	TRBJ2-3	CASSERTTPTDTQYF
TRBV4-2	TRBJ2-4	CASSQDMGLRGARIQYF
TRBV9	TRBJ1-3	CASSPLQVTTGLGNTIYF
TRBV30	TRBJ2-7	CAWRRQGYEQYF
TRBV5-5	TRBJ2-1	CASSAGGLGYNEQFF
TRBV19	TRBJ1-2	CASSHPQGSNYGYTF
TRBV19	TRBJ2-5	CASSTPGQGGQAQYF
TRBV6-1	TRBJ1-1	CASSEMGQADKAFF
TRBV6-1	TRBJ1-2	CASSETASGYGYTF
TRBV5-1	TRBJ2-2	CASRDRTGPSTGELFF
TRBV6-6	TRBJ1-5	CASSSGTGLNQPQHF
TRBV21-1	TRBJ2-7	CASSKSYEQYF
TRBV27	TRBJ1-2	CASSLEGGNYGYTF
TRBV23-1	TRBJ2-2	CASSQRGGDTGELFF
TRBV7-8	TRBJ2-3	CASSSTSGVNTQYF
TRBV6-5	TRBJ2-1	CASSYSLQRRLNEQFF
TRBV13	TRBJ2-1	CASSLAGTSGGAAGNEQFF